Below, 6 T cell receptor beta chains from the same sample are listed, as sequenced in a study of beta chain features in type 1 diabetes. Study findings and constraints: Shorter TCRB CDR3s, moderately but significantly so, marked every one of the four CD4+ subsets in Type 1 diabetes patients.

No antigens are known for them. Expressed TCRB transcripts were sequenced, since all the RNA that had been isolated was reverse transcribed. Sequencing was performed with immunoSEQ multiplex PCR; in TCRdb, only in-frame clones are kept and a portion is missing. The sample yields 150,000 or so clones, 63% seen once. Sequenced material: naive CD4+ T cells from blood. The receptors originated from a man under 40 with type 1 diabetes.

This clone was recorded a few times. The chain is built from TRBV29-1 and TRBJ2-3; tentatively, D is TRBD1 (5 bases). The CDR3 is made up of 13 amino acids. CDR1 SQVTM and CDR2 ANQGSEA come from the germline V gene. Trimming shortened V by 3 bases and J by 2 bases, and 9 bases separated the two germline ends. The CDR3 protein is CSVEGRDTDTQYF. The CDR3 DNA reads TGCAGCGTTGAGGGCAGGGACACAGATACGCAGTATTTT.

This clone occurred a few times. The chain combines TRBV30 with TRBJ2-5, with 9 bases identical to TRBD2. The germline CDR1 and CDR2 sequences are GTSNPN and SVGIG (reference sequence). The CDR3 is made up of 13 amino acids. Unmatched junction bases numbered 1, after V lost 2 bases and J lost 3 bases. CDR3 sequence reads: CAWSLAGEETQYF. In DNA form, the CDR3 reads TGTGCCTGGAGTTTAGCGGGGGAAGAGACCCAGTACTTC.

V gene TRBV6-5 combines with J gene TRBJ1-5; possibly TRBD1 for D (6 bases). This CDR3 region has 15 residues. Trimming shortened V by 6 bases and J by 1 base, and 13 bases separated the two germline ends. Germline assignment: CDR1 MNHEY and CDR2 SVGAGI. CDR3: CASRLGAGSNQPQHF. The CDR3 DNA reads as TGTGCCAGCAGGTTGGGGGCCGGGAGCAATCAGCCCCAGCATTTT.

Here the CDR3 DNA reads TGTGCCAGCAGCTCACCTCCGGGACAGAGCATCCCAGATACGCAGTATTTT. It is translated as CASSSPPGQSIPDTQYF. The chain employs TRBV7-2 and TRBJ2-3; 7 nucleotides line up with TRBD1. This CDR3 region has 17 residues. Trimming took 4 bases from V and 4 from J; bases not matched to a gene: 14. Germline V gene lookup returns CDR1 SGHTA and CDR2 FQGNSA.

V usage is TRBV9 and J usage is TRBJ1-3; D is unclear. Trimming left V 6 bases short and J 0 bases short, with 16 bases between. CDR1 SGDLS and CDR2 YYNGEE come from the germline V gene. The CDR3 length is 16 residues. The CDR3 region is CASTPGSSSSGNTIYF. The CDR3 DNA is TGTGCCAGCACCCCGGGCAGCTCATCCTCTGGAAACACCATATATTTT.

The rearrangement joins TRBV4-1 to TRBJ1-1, with D unresolved. This CDR3 has 17 residues. The V gene lost 2 bases and the J gene lost 5 bases, with 21 bases spanning the gap. The germline CDR1 and CDR2 sequences are MGHRA and YSYEKL. CDR3 DNA sequence: TGCGCCAGCAGCCAATCTCGATTTGACCCCATAGGGACTGAAGCTTTCTTT. It is translated as CASSQSRFDPIGTEAFF.